Sequencing of this TCR beta chain was carried out in a study of CD8+ T cells in alopecia areata. Across the study: Treated patients were given oral tofacitinib, which was dosed at 5 to 10 mg twice daily.

The V end was cut by 2 bases, the J end by 8 bases, with 15 bases between. Per the germline V gene, CDR1 is MNHEY and CDR2 is SVGAGI. CDR3 length: 14 residues. Investigators isolated RNA and reverse transcribed it into cDNA to act as the sequencing template. Only in-frame clones appear in the TCRdb table, and some are missing; sequencing was by immunoSEQ multiplex PCR. The top ten hold 4% to 5% of the sample, which has about 210,000 clones, 50% to 75% seen once. Findings and caveats of the study: Because one nonresponder was included, the link of baseline CD8+ expansion to response is considered uncertain. While patients received tofacitinib, many expanded lesional clones remained present in scalp and blood.

Concerning this clone: The antigen is unknown.

The treatment denotes: oral pan-JAK inhibitor, 5-10 mg twice daily. Alopecia areata patients provided lesional scalp punch biopsies and peripheral blood, both collected for the study. The rearrangement links TRBV6-5 to TRBJ1-2; D may be TRBD1 (5 bases). Specimen: CD4+ T cells sorted from blood, collected at week 4, from a patient treated with tofacitinib. The TCR sequence derives from a human donor with alopecia areata. CDR3: CASSYLQGSQGYTF. The CDR3 nucleotides are TGTGCCAGCAGTTACCTGCAGGGAAGTCAAGGCTACACCTTC.